Included here is one T cell receptor beta chain sequence, with context. These data originate in a study of blood T cell repertoires in COVID-19. Study overall: The origin of the acute and convalescent COVID-19 samples was the United States, Italy and Spain.

Participants were aged about 18 to 100 years, lived in 24 US areas, and enrolled virtually. Donors were grouped by their self-reported clinical history. Authors' analysis steps: The assay estimated nucleated cells by amplifying reference gene primers. The data were produced by immunoSEQ multiplex PCR, yet TCRdb's version contains in-frame clones alone and is incomplete. The V and J calls and clone size were taken over from that table, and D and trimming were inferred from the DNA. In the table there are about 260,000 clones, roughly 88% of which are singletons. With 3 bases removed from V and 5 bases from J, the gap between germline ends came to 19 bases. In germline, CDR1 is MGHDK, CDR2 SYGVNS. This CDR3 has 17 residues.

The sequence was collected from a woman aged 40 to 55 with acute COVID-19. Sample: PBMCs or T cells enriched from blood (not recorded which). This sequence joins TRBV25-1 and TRBJ2-2, with a tentative D call TRBD1 (6 bases). CDR3 sequence: CASSDSGGRGGTGELFF. The CDR3 nucleotides are TGTGCCAGCAGTGATTCGGGTGGCAGGGGCGGGACCGGGGAGCTGTTTTTT.